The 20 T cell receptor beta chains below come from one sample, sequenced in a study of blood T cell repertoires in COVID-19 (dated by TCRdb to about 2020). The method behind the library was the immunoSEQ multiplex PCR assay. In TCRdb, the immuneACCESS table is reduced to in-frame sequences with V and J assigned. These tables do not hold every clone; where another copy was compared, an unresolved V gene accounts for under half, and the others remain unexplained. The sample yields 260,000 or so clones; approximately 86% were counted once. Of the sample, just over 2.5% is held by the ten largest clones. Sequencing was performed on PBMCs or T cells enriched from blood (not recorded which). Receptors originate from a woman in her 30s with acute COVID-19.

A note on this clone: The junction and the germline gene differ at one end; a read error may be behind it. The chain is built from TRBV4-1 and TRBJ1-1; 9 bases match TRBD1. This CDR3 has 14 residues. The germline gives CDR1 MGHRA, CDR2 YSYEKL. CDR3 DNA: TGCGCCAGCAGACAAGACAGGGGGTTCACTGAAGCTTTCTTT. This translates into CASRQDRGFTEAFF.

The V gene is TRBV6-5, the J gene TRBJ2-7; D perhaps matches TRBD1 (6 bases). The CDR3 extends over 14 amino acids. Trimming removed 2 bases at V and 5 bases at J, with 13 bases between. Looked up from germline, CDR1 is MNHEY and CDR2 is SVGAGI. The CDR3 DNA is TGTGCCAGCAGTTACCACCAGGGGCCGGACGAGCAGTACTTC. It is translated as CASSYHQGPDEQYF.

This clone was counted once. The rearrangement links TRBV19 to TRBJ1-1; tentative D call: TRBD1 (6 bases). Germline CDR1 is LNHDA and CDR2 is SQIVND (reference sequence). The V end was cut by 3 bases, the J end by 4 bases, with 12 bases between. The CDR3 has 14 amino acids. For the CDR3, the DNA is TGTGCCAGTAGTATTTCGGGGGGCGTCACTGAAGCTTTCTTT. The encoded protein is CASSISGGVTEAFF.

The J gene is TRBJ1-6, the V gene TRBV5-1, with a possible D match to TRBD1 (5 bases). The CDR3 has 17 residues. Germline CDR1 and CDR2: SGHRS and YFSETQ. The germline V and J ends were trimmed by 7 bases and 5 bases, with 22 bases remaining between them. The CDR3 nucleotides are TGCGCCAGCTCCTCCGGGGGGGGATTCTTGGATAATTCACCCCTCCACTTT. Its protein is CASSSGGGFLDNSPLHF.

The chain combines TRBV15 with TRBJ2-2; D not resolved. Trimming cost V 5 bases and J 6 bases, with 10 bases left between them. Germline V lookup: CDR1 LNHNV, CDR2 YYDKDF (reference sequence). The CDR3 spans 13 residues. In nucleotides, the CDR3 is TGTGCCACCAGCTATTTCGCAGCCGGGGAGCTGTTTTTT. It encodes CATSYFAAGELFF. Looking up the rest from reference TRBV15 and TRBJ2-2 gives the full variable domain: DAMVIQNPRYQVTQFGKPVTLSCSQTLNHNVMYWYQQKSSQAPKLLFHYYDKDFNNEADTPDNFQSRRPNTSFCFLDIRSPGLGDTAMYLCATSYFAAGELFFGEGSRLTVL.

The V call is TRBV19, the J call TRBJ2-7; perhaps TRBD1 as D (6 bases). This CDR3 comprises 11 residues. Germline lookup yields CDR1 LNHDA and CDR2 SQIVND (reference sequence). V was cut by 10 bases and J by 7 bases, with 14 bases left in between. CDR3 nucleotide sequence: TGTGCCAAAAGGGACATGGGGGAGCAGTACTTC. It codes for CAKRDMGEQYF.

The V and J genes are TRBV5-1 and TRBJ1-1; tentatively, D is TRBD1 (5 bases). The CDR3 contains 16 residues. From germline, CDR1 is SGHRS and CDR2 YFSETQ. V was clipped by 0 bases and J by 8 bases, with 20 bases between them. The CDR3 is CASSLEPDTVTSEAFF. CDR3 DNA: TGCGCCAGCAGCTTGGAGCCGGACACCGTTACCTCCGAAGCTTTCTTT.

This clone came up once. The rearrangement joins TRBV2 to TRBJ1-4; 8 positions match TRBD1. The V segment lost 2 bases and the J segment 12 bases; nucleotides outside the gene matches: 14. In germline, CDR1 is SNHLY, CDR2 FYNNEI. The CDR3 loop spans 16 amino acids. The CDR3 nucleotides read TGTGCCAGCAGTGAACCCCCAGGGGGCTTGGTAGTGGAACTGTTTTTT. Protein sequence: CASSEPPGGLVVELFF.

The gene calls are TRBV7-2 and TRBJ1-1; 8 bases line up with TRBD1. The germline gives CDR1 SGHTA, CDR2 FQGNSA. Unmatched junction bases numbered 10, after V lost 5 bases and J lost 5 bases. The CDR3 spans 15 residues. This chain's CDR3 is CASSQADRGKTEAFF. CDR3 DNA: TGTGCCAGCAGCCAAGCCGACAGGGGAAAAACTGAAGCTTTCTTT.

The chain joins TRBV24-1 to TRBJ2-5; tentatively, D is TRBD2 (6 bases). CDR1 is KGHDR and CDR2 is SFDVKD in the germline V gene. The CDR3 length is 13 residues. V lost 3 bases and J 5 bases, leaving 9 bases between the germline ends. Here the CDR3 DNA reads TGTGCCACCAGTGATGGAGGGAGGGAGACCCAGTACTTC. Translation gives CATSDGGRETQYF.

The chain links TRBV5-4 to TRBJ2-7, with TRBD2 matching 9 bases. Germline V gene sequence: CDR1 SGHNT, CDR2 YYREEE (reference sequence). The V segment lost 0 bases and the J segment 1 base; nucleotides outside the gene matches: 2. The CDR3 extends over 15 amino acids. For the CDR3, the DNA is TGTGCCAGCAGCTTGGGGGGACTAGCTTCCTACGAGCAGTACTTC. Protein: CASSLGGLASYEQYF.

CDR3 in DNA: TGCGCCAGCAGCCAAGATGGTGCCGGGGTTGGGCGTGGCTACACCTTC. It specifies CASSQDGAGVGRGYTF. J is TRBJ1-2 and V is TRBV4-3, with D hard to call. The CDR3 has 16 amino acids. Germline lookup yields CDR1 LGHNA and CDR2 YSLEER. Trimming shortened V by 0 bases and J by 7 bases, and 18 bases separated the two germline ends.

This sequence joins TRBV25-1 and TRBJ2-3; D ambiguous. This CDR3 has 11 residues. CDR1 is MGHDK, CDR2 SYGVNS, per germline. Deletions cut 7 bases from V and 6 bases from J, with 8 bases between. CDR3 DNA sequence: TGTGCCAGCATTAATGTGGATACGCAGTATTTT. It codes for CASINVDTQYF.

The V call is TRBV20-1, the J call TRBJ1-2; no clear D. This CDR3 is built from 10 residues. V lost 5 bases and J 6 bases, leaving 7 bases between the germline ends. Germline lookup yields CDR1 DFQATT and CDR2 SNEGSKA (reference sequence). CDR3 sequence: CSAPADGYTF. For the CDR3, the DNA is TGCAGTGCTCCCGCAGATGGCTACACCTTC.

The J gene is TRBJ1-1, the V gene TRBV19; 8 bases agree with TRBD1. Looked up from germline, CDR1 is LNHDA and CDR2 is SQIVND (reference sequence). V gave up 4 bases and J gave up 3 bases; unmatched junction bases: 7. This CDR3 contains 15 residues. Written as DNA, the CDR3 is TGTGCCAGTAGTACGTCCGGACAGGGCGACACTGAAGCTTTCTTT. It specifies CASSTSGQGDTEAFF.

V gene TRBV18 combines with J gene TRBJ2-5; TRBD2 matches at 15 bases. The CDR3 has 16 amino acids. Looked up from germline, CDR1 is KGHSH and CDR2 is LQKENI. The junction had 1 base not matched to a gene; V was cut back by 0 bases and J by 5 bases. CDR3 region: CASSPPGLAGGETQYF. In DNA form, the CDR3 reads TGTGCCAGCTCACCACCGGGACTAGCGGGGGGTGAGACCCAGTACTTC.

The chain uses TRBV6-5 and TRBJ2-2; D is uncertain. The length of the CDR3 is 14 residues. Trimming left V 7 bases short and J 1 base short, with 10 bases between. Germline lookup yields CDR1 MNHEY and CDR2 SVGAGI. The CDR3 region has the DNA TGTGCCAGCACCCTAGTCGGGAACACCGGGGAGCTGTTTTTT. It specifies CASTLVGNTGELFF.

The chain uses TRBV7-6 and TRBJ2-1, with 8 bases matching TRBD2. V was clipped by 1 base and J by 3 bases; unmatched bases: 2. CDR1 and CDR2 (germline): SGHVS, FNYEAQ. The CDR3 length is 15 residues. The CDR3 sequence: CASSLELADYNEQFF. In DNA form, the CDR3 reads TGTGCCAGCAGCTTAGAACTAGCGGACTACAATGAGCAGTTCTTC.

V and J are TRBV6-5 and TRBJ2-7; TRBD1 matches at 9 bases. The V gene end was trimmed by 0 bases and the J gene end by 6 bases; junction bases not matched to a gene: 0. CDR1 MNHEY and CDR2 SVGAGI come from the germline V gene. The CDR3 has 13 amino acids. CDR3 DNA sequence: TGTGCCAGCAGTTACTCGACAGGGGGCGAGCAGTACTTC. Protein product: CASSYSTGGEQYF.

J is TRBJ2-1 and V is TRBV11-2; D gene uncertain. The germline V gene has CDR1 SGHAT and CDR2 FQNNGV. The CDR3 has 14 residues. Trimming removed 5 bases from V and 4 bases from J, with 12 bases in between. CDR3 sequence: CASSHSIVYNEQFF. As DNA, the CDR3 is TGTGCCAGCAGCCATTCTATTGTATACAATGAGCAGTTCTTC.